This entry lists 14 T cell receptor beta chains sequenced from one sample in a study of patients and donors after allogeneic stem cell transplantation. TCRdb re-called the RT-PCR reads through MiXCR, storing one row per CDR3 protein. The repertoire holds 150,000 to 200,000 distinct CDR3 sequences, with 30% as singletons. Specimen: blood, either unsorted or a sorted T cell fraction (not recorded which). The origin of the receptors is a human donor who was either an allogeneic HSCT recipient or a stem cell or donor lymphocyte infusion donor (not recorded which). It is not recorded whose cells these are; they may come from a transplant donor.

The chain uses TRBV18 and TRBJ1-1, with a possible D match to TRBD1 (6 bases). This CDR3 contains 16 residues. Germline V lookup: CDR1 KGHSH, CDR2 LQKENI. Trimming took 2 bases from V and 0 from J, leaving 13 bases between them. The CDR3 loop reads CASSPMGGAMNTEAFF. For the CDR3, the DNA is TGTGCCAGCTCACCAATGGGGGGGGCTATGAACACTGAAGCTTTCTTT.

J is TRBJ2-2 and V is TRBV2; a weak D match, TRBD1 (5 bases). V lost 3 bases to trimming and J lost 6 bases, with 11 bases between them. Per germline, CDR1 SNHLY and CDR2 FYNNEI. This CDR3 region has 14 residues. CDR3 loop: CASSEQGPPGELFF. The CDR3 region has the DNA TGTGCCAGCAGTGAGCAGGGCCCACCCGGGGAGCTGTTTTTT.

This clonotype was detected many times. The genes are TRBV12-3 or TRBV12-4 and TRBJ1-5; D is ambiguous. CDR3 length: 14 amino acids. V lost 7 bases to trimming and J lost 7 bases, with 17 bases between them. DNA of the CDR3: TGTGCCAGCACCCTTAGCGGAACGGGGCAGCCCCAGCATTTT. The encoded protein is CASTLSGTGQPQHF.

This clonotype was picked up a small number of times. The V gene is TRBV12-3 or TRBV12-4, the J gene TRBJ2-7; the match to TRBD2 covers 8 bases. This CDR3 spans 15 amino acids. Trimming cost V 7 bases and J 4 bases; bases outside gene matches: 12. The CDR3 nucleotides are TGTGCCAGCACCGCCGGGCGGGAGGTTTTATACGAGCAGTACTTC. Amino acids: CASTAGREVLYEQYF.

This clonotype turned up a few times. This chain connects TRBV20-1 to TRBJ2-3; 8 bases are a match to TRBD2. Germline CDR1 reads DFQATT; CDR2 reads SNEGSKA (reference sequence). The CDR3 contains 16 residues. The V gene end was trimmed by 1 base and the J gene end by 2 bases; junction bases not matched to a gene: 8. CDR3 sequence: CSARAPSGYSTDTQYF. The DNA of the CDR3 is TGCAGTGCTAGAGCCCCTAGCGGGTACTCCACAGATACGCAGTATTTT.

The CDR3, as DNA: TGTGCCAGCAGTTCGGTCAGGGCGGACACTGAAGCTTTCTTT. It specifies CASSSVRADTEAFF. This chain links TRBV12-3 or TRBV12-4 with TRBJ1-1; TRBD1 is a possible D gene (5 bases). This CDR3 has 14 residues. V was cut by 4 bases and J by 3 bases, with 12 bases left in between.

This clonotype has more than one count but fewer than ten. This chain joins TRBV3-1 and TRBJ2-6; D is unresolved. The CDR3 spans 16 residues. Between the trimmed V and J ends, which lost 1 base and 0 bases, there was a span of 7 bases. Germline V lookup: CDR1 LGHDT, CDR2 YNNKEL (reference sequence). DNA of the CDR3: TGTGCCAGCAGCCAAGGTATCTACTCTGGGGCCAACGTCCTGACTTTC. It translates to CASSQGIYSGANVLTF.

The chain recombines TRBV24-1 with TRBJ2-1; the match to TRBD2 covers 10 bases. The V segment lost 2 bases and the J segment 8 bases; nucleotides outside the gene matches: 5. The germline CDR1 and CDR2 sequences are KGHDR and SFDVKD. The CDR3 extends over 15 amino acids. CDR3 sequence: CATSDSLAGADEQFF. The CDR3 DNA is TGTGCCACCAGTGATTCCCTAGCGGGAGCGGATGAGCAGTTCTTC.

This chain connects TRBV20-1 to TRBJ2-3; no reliable D call. The V gene's germline CDR1 is DFQATT and CDR2 SNEGSKA (reference sequence). CDR3 length equals 12 residues. Trimming cost V 3 bases and J 4 bases, with 8 bases left between them. CDR3 residues: CSARARPDTQYF. CDR3 DNA sequence: TGCAGTGCTAGGGCTAGGCCAGATACGCAGTATTTT.

This clonotype has a handful of counts. V gene TRBV11-3 combines with J gene TRBJ2-3, with D perhaps given as TRBD1 or TRBD2 (5 bases each). Germline V gene sequence: CDR1 SGHNT, CDR2 YENEEA. This CDR3 is 12 amino acids long. The ends were cut back, 4 bases at V and 7 bases at J, with 9 bases in the middle. CDR3 residues: CASSSPGHTQYF. Written as DNA, the CDR3 is TGTGCCAGCAGCTCCCCGGGGCATACGCAGTATTTT.

The table lists this clonotype with a few counts. The rearrangement joins TRBV18 to TRBJ1-2; D is uncertain. The V gene's germline CDR1 is KGHSH and CDR2 LQKENI. Trimming removed 0 bases from V and 6 bases from J, with 14 bases in between. The CDR3 spans 15 residues. The CDR3 nucleotides are TGTGCCAGCTCACCACCGAGCCGGGGAGGGAATGGCTACACCTTC. This gives the protein CASSPPSRGGNGYTF. Together with reference TRBV18 and TRBJ1-2, the CDR3 gives the full variable domain: NAGVMQNPRHLVRRRGQEARLRCSPMKGHSHVYWYRQLPEEGLKFMVYLQKENIIDESGMPKERFSAEFPKEGPSILRIQQVVRGDSAAYFCASSPPSRGGNGYTFGSGTRLTVV.

This sequence joins TRBV5-1 and TRBJ2-5, with TRBD1 as a possible D gene (5 bases). CDR1 SGHRS and CDR2 YFSETQ come from the germline V gene. V was cut by 0 bases and J by 4 bases, with 10 bases left in between. The CDR3 runs to 14 residues. DNA for the CDR3: TGCGCCAGCAGCTTGGGACAGAACTTAGAGACCCAGTACTTC. It specifies CASSLGQNLETQYF.

This clonotype was seen only a few times. The genes are TRBV20-1 and TRBJ1-2; no reliable D call. Between the trimmed V and J ends, which lost 6 bases and 3 bases, there was a span of 11 bases. The germline CDR1 and CDR2 sequences are DFQATT and SNEGSKA (reference sequence). This CDR3 has 12 residues. CDR3 region: CSALEDDYGYTF. The CDR3 DNA reads as TGCAGTGCCTTAGAGGACGACTATGGCTACACCTTC.

V and J are TRBV29-1 and TRBJ1-6, with no clear D. The V and J ends lost 7 bases and 9 bases respectively, with 16 bases between them. Looked up from germline, CDR1 is SQVTM and CDR2 is ANQGSEA. The CDR3 runs to 13 residues. CDR3 region: CSAWIQAGSPLHF. The CDR3 DNA is TGCAGCGCGTGGATCCAAGCGGGTTCACCCCTCCACTTT.